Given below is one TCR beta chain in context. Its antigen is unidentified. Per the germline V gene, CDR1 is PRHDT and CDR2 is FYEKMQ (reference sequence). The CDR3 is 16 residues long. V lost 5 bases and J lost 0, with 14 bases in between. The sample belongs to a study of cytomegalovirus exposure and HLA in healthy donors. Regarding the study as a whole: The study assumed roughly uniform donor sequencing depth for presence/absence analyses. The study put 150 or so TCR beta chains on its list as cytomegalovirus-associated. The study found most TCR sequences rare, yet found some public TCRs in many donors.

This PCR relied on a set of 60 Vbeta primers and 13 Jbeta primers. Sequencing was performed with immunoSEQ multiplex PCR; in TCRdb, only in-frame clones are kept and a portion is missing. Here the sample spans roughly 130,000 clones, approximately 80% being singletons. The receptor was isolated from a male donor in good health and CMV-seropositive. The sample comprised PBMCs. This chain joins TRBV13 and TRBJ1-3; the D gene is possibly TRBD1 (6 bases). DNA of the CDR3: TGTGCCAGCAGCCAGGGACACCAGAGCTCTGGAAACACCATATATTTT. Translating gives CASSQGHQSSGNTIYF.